This T cell receptor beta chain was recorded in a study of cytomegalovirus exposure and HLA in healthy donors. Study-wide results and caveats: A list of about 160 TCR beta chains associated with cytomegalovirus was given.

V was trimmed by 0 bases and J by 1 base, leaving 10 bases between them. The germline V gene has CDR1 LGHNA and CDR2 YSLEER. The CDR3 covers 15 residues. The sample holds a few counts of this clone. Its specificity is unknown. PCR primers comprised 60 Vbeta and 13 Jbeta primers. Some clones are missing from TCRdb's copy, which holds only in-frame ones; the method was immunoSEQ multiplex PCR. The sample holds roughly 100,000 clones, 60% to 85% seen once. This sequence joins TRBV4-3 and TRBJ2-7; no firm D call. This receptor was identified in a male donor in good health and CMV-seropositive. The sequenced sample was PBMCs. In DNA form, the CDR3 reads TGCGCCAGCAGCCAAGAGCGAGCGTCTTCCTACGAGCAGTACTTC. This translates into CASSQERASSYEQYF.